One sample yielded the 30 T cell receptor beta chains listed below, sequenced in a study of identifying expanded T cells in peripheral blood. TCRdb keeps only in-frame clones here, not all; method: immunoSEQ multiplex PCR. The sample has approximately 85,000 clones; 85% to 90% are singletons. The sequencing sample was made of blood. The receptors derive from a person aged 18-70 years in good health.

CDR3 in amino acids: CASSLAADSYNEQFF. CDR3 DNA sequence: TGTGCCAGCAGCTTAGCGGCCGACTCCTACAATGAGCAGTTCTTC. The chain combines TRBV13 with TRBJ2-1; unclear D gene. Germline V gene sequence: CDR1 PRHDT, CDR2 FYEKMQ (reference sequence). The CDR3 totals 15 residues. Trimming shortened V by 1 base and J by 0 bases, and 7 bases separated the two germline ends.

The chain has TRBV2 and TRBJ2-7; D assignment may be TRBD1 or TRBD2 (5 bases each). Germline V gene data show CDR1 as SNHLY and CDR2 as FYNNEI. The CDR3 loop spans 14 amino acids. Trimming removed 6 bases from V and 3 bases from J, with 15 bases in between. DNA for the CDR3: TGTGCCAGCAGCACCCTCGGGACGTACTACGAGCAGTACTTC. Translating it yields CASSTLGTYYEQYF. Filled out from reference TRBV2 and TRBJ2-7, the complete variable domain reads EPEVTQTPSHQVTQMGQEVILRCVPISNHLYFYWYRQILGQKVEFLVSFYNNEISEKSEIFDDQFSVERPDGSNFTLKIRSTKLEDSAMYFCASSTLGTYYEQYFGPGTRLTVT.

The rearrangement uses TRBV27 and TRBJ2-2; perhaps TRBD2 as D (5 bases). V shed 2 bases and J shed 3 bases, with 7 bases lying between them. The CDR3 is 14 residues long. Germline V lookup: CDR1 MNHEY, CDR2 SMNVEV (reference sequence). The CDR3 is CASSLLEDTGELFF. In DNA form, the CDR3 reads TGTGCCAGCAGTTTACTGGAGGACACCGGGGAGCTGTTTTTT.

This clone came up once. The CDR3 protein is CASSHQGENTEAFF. The CDR3 nucleotides read TGCGCCAGCAGCCACCAGGGGGAAAACACTGAAGCTTTCTTT. V usage is TRBV4-1 and J usage is TRBJ1-1; TRBD1 agrees at 7 bases. The germline V gene encodes CDR1 MGHRA and CDR2 YSYEKL. V gave up 3 bases and J gave up 2 bases; unmatched junction bases: 3. The CDR3 loop spans 14 amino acids.

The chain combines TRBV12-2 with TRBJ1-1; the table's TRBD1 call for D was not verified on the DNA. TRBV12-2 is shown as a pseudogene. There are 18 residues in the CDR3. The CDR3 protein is CASRSLTGTGGKNTEAFF. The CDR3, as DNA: TGTGCAAGTCGCTCCCTAACCGGGACAGGGGGCAAGAACACTGAAGCTTTCTTT.

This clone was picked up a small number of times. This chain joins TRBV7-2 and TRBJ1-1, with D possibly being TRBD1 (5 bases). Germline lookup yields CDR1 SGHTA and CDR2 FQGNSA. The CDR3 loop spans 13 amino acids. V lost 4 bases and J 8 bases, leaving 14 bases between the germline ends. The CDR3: CASSSWSRVEAFF. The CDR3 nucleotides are TGTGCCAGCAGCTCATGGTCCAGGGTCGAAGCTTTCTTT.

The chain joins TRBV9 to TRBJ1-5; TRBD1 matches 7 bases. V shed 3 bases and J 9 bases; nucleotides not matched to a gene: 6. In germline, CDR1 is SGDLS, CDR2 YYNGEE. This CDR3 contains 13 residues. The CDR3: CASSDTGAWPQHF. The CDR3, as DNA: TGTGCCAGCAGCGATACAGGGGCCTGGCCCCAGCATTTT.

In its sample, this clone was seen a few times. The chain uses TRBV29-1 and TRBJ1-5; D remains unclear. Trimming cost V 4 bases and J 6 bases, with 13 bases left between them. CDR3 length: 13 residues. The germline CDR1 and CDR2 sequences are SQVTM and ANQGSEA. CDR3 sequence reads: CSVGPGEGQPQHF. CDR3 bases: TGCAGCGTTGGACCCGGAGAGGGTCAGCCCCAGCATTTT. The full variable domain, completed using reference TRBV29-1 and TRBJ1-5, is SAVISQKPSRDICQRGTSLTIQCQVDSQVTMMFWYRQQPGQSLTLIATANQGSEATYESGFVIDKFPISRPNLTFSTLTVSNMSPEDSSIYLCSVGPGEGQPQHFGDGTRLSIL.

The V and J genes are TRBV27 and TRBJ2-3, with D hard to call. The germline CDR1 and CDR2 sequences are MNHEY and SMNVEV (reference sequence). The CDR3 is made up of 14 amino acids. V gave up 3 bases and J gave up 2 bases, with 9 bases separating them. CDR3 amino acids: CASSFQILTDTQYF. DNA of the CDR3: TGTGCCAGCAGTTTCCAGATCCTCACAGATACGCAGTATTTT.

The CDR3 bases are TGTGCCAGGGGGGACAGAAGGTTGAACACTGAAGCTTTCTTT. Translated, it gives CARGDRRLNTEAFF. V gene TRBV27 combines with J gene TRBJ1-1; 7 bases align to TRBD1. After removal of 9 bases from V and 0 bases from J, the junction contained 7 bases not matched to a gene. The CDR3 loop spans 14 amino acids. CDR1 and CDR2 from the germline V gene are MNHEY and SMNVEV (reference sequence).

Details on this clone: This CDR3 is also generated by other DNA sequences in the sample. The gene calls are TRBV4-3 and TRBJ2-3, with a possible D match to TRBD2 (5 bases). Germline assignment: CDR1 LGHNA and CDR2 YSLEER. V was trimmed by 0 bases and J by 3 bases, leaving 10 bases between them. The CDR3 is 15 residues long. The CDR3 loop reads CASSQDGRGTDTQYF. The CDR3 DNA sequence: TGCGCCAGCAGCCAAGACGGTAGAGGGACAGATACGCAGTATTTT.

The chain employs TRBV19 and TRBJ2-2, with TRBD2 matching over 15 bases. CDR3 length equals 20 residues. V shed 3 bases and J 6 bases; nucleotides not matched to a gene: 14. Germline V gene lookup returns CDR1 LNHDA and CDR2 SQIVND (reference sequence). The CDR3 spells CASSIFSGPGLAGGPGELFF. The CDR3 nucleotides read TGTGCCAGTAGTATCTTCTCGGGACCGGGACTAGCGGGGGGCCCCGGGGAGCTGTTTTTT.

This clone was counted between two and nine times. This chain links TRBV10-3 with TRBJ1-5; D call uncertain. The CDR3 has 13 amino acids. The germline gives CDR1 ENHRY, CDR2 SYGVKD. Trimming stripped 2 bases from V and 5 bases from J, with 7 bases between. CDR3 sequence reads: CAISEGVYQPQHF. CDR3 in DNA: TGTGCCATCAGTGAGGGGGTCTATCAGCCCCAGCATTTT.

The CDR3 is CAWSSGWDEQFF. The CDR3 bases are TGTGCCTGGAGTAGCGGGTGGGATGAGCAGTTCTTC. The chain links TRBV30 to TRBJ2-1; possible D gene TRBD2, 6 bases. From germline, CDR1 is GTSNPN and CDR2 SVGIG (reference sequence). V was shortened by 2 bases and J by 8 bases, with 10 bases between the two germline ends. This CDR3 is 12 amino acids long.

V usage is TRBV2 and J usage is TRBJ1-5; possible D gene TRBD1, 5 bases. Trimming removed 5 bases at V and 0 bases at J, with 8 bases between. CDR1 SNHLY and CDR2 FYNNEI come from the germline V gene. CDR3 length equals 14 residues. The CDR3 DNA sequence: TGTGCCAGCAGTAAGGACAATAGCAATCAGCCCCAGCATTTT. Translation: CASSKDNSNQPQHF.

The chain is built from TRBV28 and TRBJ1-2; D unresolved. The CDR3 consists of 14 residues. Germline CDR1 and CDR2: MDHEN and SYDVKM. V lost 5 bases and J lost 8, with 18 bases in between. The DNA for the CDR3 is TGTGCCAGCAGTCCTGGAGGGAGGGAGCGCGGCTACACCTTC. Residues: CASSPGGRERGYTF.

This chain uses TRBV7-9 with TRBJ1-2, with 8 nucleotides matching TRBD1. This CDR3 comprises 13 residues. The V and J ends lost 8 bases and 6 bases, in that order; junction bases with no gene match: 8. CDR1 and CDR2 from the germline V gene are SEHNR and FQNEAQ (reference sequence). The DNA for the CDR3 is TGTGCCAGCTCACAGACAGGGGTCCATGGCTACACCTTC. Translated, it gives CASSQTGVHGYTF.

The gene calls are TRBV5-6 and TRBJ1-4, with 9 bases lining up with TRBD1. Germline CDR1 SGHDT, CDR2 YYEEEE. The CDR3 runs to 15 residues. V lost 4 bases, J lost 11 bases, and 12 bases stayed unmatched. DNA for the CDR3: TGTGCCAGCAGCCCGTTACAGGGGGCGAGTCGGAAACTGTTTTTT. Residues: CASSPLQGASRKLFF.

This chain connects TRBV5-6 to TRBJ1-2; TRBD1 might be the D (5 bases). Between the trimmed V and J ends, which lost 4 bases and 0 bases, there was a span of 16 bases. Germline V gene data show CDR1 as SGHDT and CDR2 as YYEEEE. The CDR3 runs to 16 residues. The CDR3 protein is CASSETEGTTNYGYTF. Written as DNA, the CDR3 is TGTGCCAGCAGCGAAACTGAGGGGACGACTAACTATGGCTACACCTTC.

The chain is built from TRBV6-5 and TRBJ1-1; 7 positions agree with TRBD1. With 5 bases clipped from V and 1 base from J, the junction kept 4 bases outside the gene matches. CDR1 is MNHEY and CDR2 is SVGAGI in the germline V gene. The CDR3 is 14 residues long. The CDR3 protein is CASSPGQQNTEAFF. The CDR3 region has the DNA TGTGCCAGCAGTCCGGGACAGCAGAACACTGAAGCTTTCTTT.

The CDR3 sequence is CASSALWANEKLFF. In nucleotides, the CDR3 is TGTGCCAGCAGCGCGTTGTGGGCTAATGAAAAACTGTTTTTT. The chain is built from TRBV7-2 and TRBJ1-4; D remains ambiguous. V was cut by 5 bases and J by 3 bases, with 10 bases left in between. Germline-derived CDR1 and CDR2 are SGHTA and FQGNSA. This CDR3 region has 14 residues.

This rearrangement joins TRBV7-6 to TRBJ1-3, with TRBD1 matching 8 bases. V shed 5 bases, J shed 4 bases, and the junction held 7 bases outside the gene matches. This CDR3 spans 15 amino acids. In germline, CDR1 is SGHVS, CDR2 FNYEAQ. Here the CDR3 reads CASSAGQGRGNTIYF. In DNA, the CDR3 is TGTGCCAGCAGCGCCGGACAGGGAAGAGGAAACACCATATATTTT. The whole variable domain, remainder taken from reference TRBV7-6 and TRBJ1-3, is GAGVSQSPRYKVTKRGQDVALRCDPISGHVSLYWYRQALGQGPEFLTYFNYEAQQDKSGLPNDRFSAERPEGSISTLTIQRTEQRDSAMYRCASSAGQGRGNTIYFGEGSWLTVV.

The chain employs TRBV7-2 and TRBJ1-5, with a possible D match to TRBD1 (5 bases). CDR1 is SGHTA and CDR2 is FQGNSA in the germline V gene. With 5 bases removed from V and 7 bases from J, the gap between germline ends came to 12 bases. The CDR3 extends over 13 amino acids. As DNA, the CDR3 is TGTGCCAGCAGCGCCGGGACTCGACAGCCCCAGCATTTT. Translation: CASSAGTRQPQHF.

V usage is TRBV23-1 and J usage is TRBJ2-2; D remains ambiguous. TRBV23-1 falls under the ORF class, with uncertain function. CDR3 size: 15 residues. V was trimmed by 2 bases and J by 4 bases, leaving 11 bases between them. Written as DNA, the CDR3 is TGCGCCAGCAGTCAACCACCTAGAGGCACCGGGGAGCTGTTTTTT. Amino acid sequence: CASSQPPRGTGELFF.

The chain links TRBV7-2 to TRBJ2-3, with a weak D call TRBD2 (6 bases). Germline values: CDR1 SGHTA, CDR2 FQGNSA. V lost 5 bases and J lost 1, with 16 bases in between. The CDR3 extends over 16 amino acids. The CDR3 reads CASSLHRGFGTDTQYF. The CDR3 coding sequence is TGTGCCAGCAGCCTCCATCGGGGGTTTGGCACAGATACGCAGTATTTT.

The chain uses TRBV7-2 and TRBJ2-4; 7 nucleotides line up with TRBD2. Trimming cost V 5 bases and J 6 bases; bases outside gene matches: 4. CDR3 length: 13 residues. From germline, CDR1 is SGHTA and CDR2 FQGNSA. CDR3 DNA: TGTGCCAGCAGCACTTGGGAGGGAAACATTCAGTACTTC. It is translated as CASSTWEGNIQYF.

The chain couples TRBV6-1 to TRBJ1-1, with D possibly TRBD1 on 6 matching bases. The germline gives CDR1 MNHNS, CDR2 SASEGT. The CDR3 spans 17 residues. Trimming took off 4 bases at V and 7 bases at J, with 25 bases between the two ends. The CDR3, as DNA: TGTGCCAGCAGTGCCCAATTCTCTGGGGGGGCGCCGAATGAAGCTTTCTTT. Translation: CASSAQFSGGAPNEAFF.

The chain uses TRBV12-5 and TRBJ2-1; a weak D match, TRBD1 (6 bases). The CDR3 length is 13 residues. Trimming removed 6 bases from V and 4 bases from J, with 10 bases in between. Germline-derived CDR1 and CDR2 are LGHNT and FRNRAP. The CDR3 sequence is CASGKQGYNEQFF. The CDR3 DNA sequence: TGTGCTAGTGGGAAACAGGGTTACAATGAGCAGTTCTTC.

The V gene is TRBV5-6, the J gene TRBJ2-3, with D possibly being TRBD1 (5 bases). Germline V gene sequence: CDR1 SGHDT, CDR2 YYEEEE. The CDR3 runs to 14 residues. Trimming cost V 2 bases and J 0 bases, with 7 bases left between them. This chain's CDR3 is CASSFQGSTDTQYF. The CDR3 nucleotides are TGTGCCAGCAGCTTTCAGGGTAGCACAGATACGCAGTATTTT.

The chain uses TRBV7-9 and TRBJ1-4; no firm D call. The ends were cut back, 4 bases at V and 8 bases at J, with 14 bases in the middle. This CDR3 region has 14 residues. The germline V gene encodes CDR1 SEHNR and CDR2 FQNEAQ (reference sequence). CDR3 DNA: TGTGCCAGCAGCTACTGGACCTCGCCGGAAAAACTGTTTTTT. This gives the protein CASSYWTSPEKLFF. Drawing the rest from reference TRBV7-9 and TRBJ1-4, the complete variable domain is DTGVSQNPRHKITKRGQNVTFRCDPISEHNRLYWYRQTLGQGPEFLTYFQNEAQLEKSRLLSDRFSAERPKGSFSTLEIQRTEQGDSAMYLCASSYWTSPEKLFFGSGTQLSVL.